One and the same sample provided the 3 T cell receptor beta chains below, sequenced in a study of blood T cell repertoires in COVID-19 (dated by TCRdb to between 2020 and 2021). The method behind the library was the immunoSEQ multiplex PCR assay. The table comes from immuneACCESS by way of TCRdb, which keeps in-frame sequences with V and J called. Part of the clones is missing from these tables; in studies checked, under half for an unresolved V gene and the rest for unknown reasons. The table for this sample lists around 200,000 clones; around nine tenths of them were counted only once. The ten largest make up 2.5% to 4% of the sample. The sample taken for sequencing was peripheral blood. Every receptor here comes from a man between 65 and 85 years old with acute or convalescent COVID-19.

The chain links TRBV6-6 to TRBJ2-1; the match to TRBD2 covers 7 bases. The CDR3 totals 15 residues. Per germline, CDR1 MNHNY and CDR2 SVGAGI (reference sequence). V shed 6 bases and J 7 bases; nucleotides not matched to a gene: 12. The CDR3 region has the DNA TGTGCCAGCAGCTTGAGCGGGGCCCACGGGAATGAGCAGTTCTTC. Translation gives CASSLSGAHGNEQFF.

The chain is built from TRBV19 and TRBJ1-5, with a possible D match to TRBD1 (5 bases). Trimming removed 3 bases from V and 2 bases from J, with 11 bases in between. CDR3 length equals 15 residues. Germline CDR1 is LNHDA and CDR2 is SQIVND (reference sequence). In nucleotides, the CDR3 is TGTGCCAGTAGTATGGGGCAGGTCGGCAATCAGCCCCAGCATTTT. Amino acid sequence: CASSMGQVGNQPQHF.

The genes are TRBV14 and TRBJ2-7, with TRBD2 matching over 7 bases. The junction had 2 bases not matched to a gene; V was cut back by 4 bases and J by 5 bases. Germline CDR1 SGHDN, CDR2 FVKESK. The CDR3 is 12 residues long. The CDR3 coding sequence is TGTGCCAGCAGCCGGGCGGGGGACGAGCAGTACTTC. Translation: CASSRAGDEQYF.